The 15 T cell receptor beta chains reported below all come from one sample, sequenced in a study of Graves' ophthalmopathy and Graves' hyperthyroidism. Amplification of the TCR beta CDR3 regions used RNA transcripts (as template). First-round RT-PCR employed HTBI primers, with a second-round multiplex PCR after it. TCRdb re-derived calls from the multiplex PCR reads in MiXCR, one entry per CDR3 protein. In the table there are about 740,000 distinct CDR3 sequences, roughly two fifths of which are singletons. Sequenced input: peripheral blood. These receptors were collected from an adult man with Graves' ophthalmopathy.

A remark on this clonotype: As the CDR3 is not closed by the conserved phenylalanine or tryptophan, this likely results from a read error. The chain couples TRBV2 to TRBJ1-6; D call uncertain. V lost 5 bases to trimming and J lost 4 bases, with 12 bases between them. Germline-derived CDR1 and CDR2 are SNHLY and FYNNEI. The length of the CDR3 is 15 residues. DNA of the CDR3: TGTGCCAGCAGTCGTCAGAGATTTTATAATTCACCCCTCCACGTT. The encoded protein is CASSRQRFYNSPLHV.

This clonotype was detected many times. The chain is built from TRBV29-1 and TRBJ2-5; 8 nucleotides match TRBD2. The CDR3 spans 12 residues. Germline loops: CDR1 SQVTM, CDR2 ANQGSEA. Trimming at V came to 6 bases and at J to 1 base, leaving 1 base not matched to a gene. In nucleotides, the CDR3 is TGCAGCGTCGGACTAGCCCAAGAGACCCAGTACTTC. It codes for CSVGLAQETQYF.

The chain is built from TRBV20-1 and TRBJ2-7; 11 nucleotides line up with TRBD2. V shed 6 bases and J 0 bases; nucleotides not matched to a gene: 4. Germline lookup yields CDR1 DFQATT and CDR2 SNEGSKA (reference sequence). The CDR3 contains 14 residues. The chain's CDR3 is CSALAGEISYEQYF. The CDR3 DNA sequence: TGCAGTGCACTAGCGGGAGAGATCTCCTACGAGCAGTACTTC.

This chain joins TRBV6-1 and TRBJ1-3, with TRBD1 identical over 7 bases. The CDR3 consists of 16 residues. V gave up 8 bases and J gave up 1 base; unmatched junction bases: 11. Germline V lookup: CDR1 MNHNS, CDR2 SASEGT. CDR3 residues: CASSTGAPGSGNTIYF. As DNA, the CDR3 is TGTGCCAGCTCAACAGGGGCTCCCGGTTCTGGAAACACCATATATTTT.

V is TRBV25-1 and J is TRBJ2-2, with D unresolved. Germline V gene lookup returns CDR1 MGHDK and CDR2 SYGVNS. Trimming took off 4 bases at V and 5 bases at J, with 20 bases between the two ends. This CDR3 is built from 17 residues. The CDR3 spells CASSGTPFDGKTGELFF. The CDR3 DNA reads as TGTGCCAGCAGTGGGACCCCCTTTGATGGGAAGACCGGGGAGCTGTTTTTT. The variable domain in full, with the rest retrieved from reference TRBV25-1 and TRBJ2-2, is EADIYQTPRYLVIGTGKKITLECSQTMGHDKMYWYQQDPGMELHLIHYSYGVNSTEKGDLSSESTVSRIRTEHFPLTLESARPSHTSQYLCASSGTPFDGKTGELFFGEGSRLTVL.

Many counts were recorded for this clonotype. The chain is built from TRBV29-1 and TRBJ1-1, with TRBD1 identical over 10 bases. V was pared by 2 bases and J by 11 bases, with 2 bases of the junction left unmatched. This CDR3 comprises 11 residues. CDR1 and CDR2 (germline): SQVTM, ANQGSEA. The CDR3 nucleotides are TGCAGCGTTGAAAGACAGGGGGCGGCTTTCTTT. It specifies CSVERQGAAFF.

This clonotype was counted a single time. No DNA is shown, since the ends of the CDR3 on it are uncertain; the CDR3 is the one TCRdb lists. V and J are TRBV25-1 and TRBJ2-2. The CDR3 comprises 11 residues, both ends counted. The germline V gene encodes CDR1 MGHDK and CDR2 SYGVNS. The CDR3 protein is CASSLLGSCFF.

The genes are TRBV19 and TRBJ2-6, with 8 bases aligning to TRBD1. The J segment lost 4 bases and the V segment lost 8 bases, leaving 13 bases of the junction unmatched. Germline values: CDR1 LNHDA, CDR2 SQIVND (reference sequence). The CDR3 extends over 17 amino acids. CDR3 amino acids: CASSPEDRVAGANVLTF. As DNA, the CDR3 is TGTGCCAGTTCACCCGAGGACAGGGTTGCCGGGGCCAACGTCCTGACTTTC.

This chain connects TRBV3-1 to TRBJ1-1; 8 positions match TRBD1. The germline V gene encodes CDR1 LGHDT and CDR2 YNNKEL (reference sequence). V shed 6 bases and J 5 bases; nucleotides not matched to a gene: 8. The CDR3 consists of 14 residues. The CDR3 sequence: CASSRGNRGTEAFF. The CDR3, as DNA: TGTGCCAGCAGTCGGGGAAACAGGGGGACTGAAGCTTTCTTT.

This chain connects TRBV7-4 to TRBJ1-2, with 7 bases identical to TRBD1. The J segment lost 4 bases and the V segment lost 5 bases, leaving 22 bases of the junction unmatched. The CDR3 loop spans 19 amino acids. Germline CDR1 reads SGHVT; CDR2 reads SQSDAQ. CDR3 residues: CASSPRPGRDRTTSYGYTF. The CDR3 coding sequence is TGTGCCAGCAGCCCCCGTCCAGGTCGGGACAGAACTACCTCCTATGGCTACACCTTC. The full variable domain, in which reference TRBV7-4 and TRBJ1-2 provide the parts outside the CDR3, is GAGVSQSPRYKVAKRGRDVALRCDSISGHVTLYWYRQTLGQGSEVLTYSQSDAQRDKSGRPSGRFSAERPERSVSTLKIQRTEQGDSAVYLCASSPRPGRDRTTSYGYTFGSGTRLTVV.

As concerns this clonotype: An end of the junction differs from the germline gene, which may be a read error. The chain employs TRBV7-3 and TRBJ2-5; tentative D call: TRBD1 (5 bases). There are 15 residues in the CDR3. Germline CDR1 and CDR2: SGHTA and FQGTGA. The CDR3 DNA is TGCGCCAACAGCCTCCGAGGACAACGCGGAGAGACCCAGTACTTC. Amino acids: CANSLRGQRGETQYF.

This chain connects TRBV20-1 to TRBJ2-5; 7 nucleotides line up with TRBD2. V lost 2 bases to trimming and J lost 1 base; unmatched junction nucleotides: 1. This CDR3 has 13 residues. Germline values: CDR1 DFQATT, CDR2 SNEGSKA (reference sequence). In DNA form, the CDR3 reads TGCAGTGCTAGACTAGCGGTCCAAGAGACCCAGTACTTC. This encodes CSARLAVQETQYF.

The chain recombines TRBV20-1 with TRBJ1-5; possible D gene TRBD1, 6 bases. Trimming stripped 5 bases from V and 6 bases from J, with 14 bases between. The CDR3 is 13 residues long. CDR1 is DFQATT, CDR2 SNEGSKA, per germline (reference sequence). The CDR3 sequence is CSAGGAGSQPQHF. In DNA form, the CDR3 reads TGCAGTGCTGGGGGGGCGGGGAGTCAGCCCCAGCATTTT.

The rearrangement links TRBV6-5 to TRBJ1-6; perhaps TRBD1 as D (5 bases). Germline-derived CDR1 and CDR2 are MNHEY and SVGAGI. The CDR3 contains 13 residues. Deletions cut 2 bases from V and 12 bases from J, with 11 bases between. The CDR3 DNA sequence: TGTGCCAGCAGTTACATTGGGGGTCGACCCCTCCACTTT. Its protein product is CASSYIGGRPLHF.

The V call is TRBV2, the J call TRBJ1-6; D not certain. V lost 1 base to trimming and J lost 0 bases, with 10 bases between them. Germline V gives CDR1 SNHLY, CDR2 FYNNEI. This CDR3 is built from 17 residues. CDR3 in DNA: TGTGCCAGCAGTGAAGGTGTTGGGAGCTCCTATAATTCACCCCTCCACTTT. Encoded protein: CASSEGVGSSYNSPLHF.